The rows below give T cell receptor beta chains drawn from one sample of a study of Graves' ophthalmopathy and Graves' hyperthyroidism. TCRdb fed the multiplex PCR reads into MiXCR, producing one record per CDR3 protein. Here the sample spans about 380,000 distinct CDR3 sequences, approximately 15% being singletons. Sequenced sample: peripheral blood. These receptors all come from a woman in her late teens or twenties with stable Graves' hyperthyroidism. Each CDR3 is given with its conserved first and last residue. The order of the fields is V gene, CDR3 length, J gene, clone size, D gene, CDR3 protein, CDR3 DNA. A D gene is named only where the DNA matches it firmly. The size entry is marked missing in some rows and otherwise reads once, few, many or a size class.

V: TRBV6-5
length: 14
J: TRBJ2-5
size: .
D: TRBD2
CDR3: CASSYLLAGETQYF
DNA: TGTGCCAGCAGTTACCTTCTAGCGGGAGAGACCCAGTACTTC

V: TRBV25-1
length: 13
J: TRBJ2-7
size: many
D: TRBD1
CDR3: CASSETGFHEQYF
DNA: TGTGCCAGCAGTGAGACAGGGTTCCACGAGCAGTACTTC

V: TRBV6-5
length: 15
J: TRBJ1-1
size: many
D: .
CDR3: CASSYTPEGVTEAFF
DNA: TGTGCCAGCAGTTACACTCCAGAGGGCGTCACTGAAGCTTTCTTT

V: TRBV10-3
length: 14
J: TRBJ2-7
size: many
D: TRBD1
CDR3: CAIKPGQGSYEQYF
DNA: TGTGCCATCAAGCCGGGACAGGGCTCCTACGAGCAGTACTTC

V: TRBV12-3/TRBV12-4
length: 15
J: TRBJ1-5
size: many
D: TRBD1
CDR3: CASRPGQNSNQPQHF
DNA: TGTGCCAGCAGGCCGGGACAGAATAGCAATCAGCCCCAGCATTTT

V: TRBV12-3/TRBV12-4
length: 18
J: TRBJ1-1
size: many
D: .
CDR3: CASSFSLTVITRNTEAFF
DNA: TGTGCCAGCAGTTTCTCCCTAACTGTCATAACACGGAACACTGAAGCTTTCTTT

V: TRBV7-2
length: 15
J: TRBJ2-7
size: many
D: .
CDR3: CASSLAGQGLYEQYF
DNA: TGTGCCAGCAGCTTAGCGGGGCAGGGCCTCTACGAGCAGTACTTC

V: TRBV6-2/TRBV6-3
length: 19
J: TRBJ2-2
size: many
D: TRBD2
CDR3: CASSPSRLAGGTNTGELLF
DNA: TGTGCCAGCAGCCCCAGCCGACTAGCGGGGGGGACGAACACCGGGGAGCTGCTTTTT

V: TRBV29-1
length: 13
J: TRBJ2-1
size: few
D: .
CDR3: CSVGGLSYNEQFF
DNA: TGCAGCGTTGGAGGACTCTCCTACAATGAGCAGTTCTTC

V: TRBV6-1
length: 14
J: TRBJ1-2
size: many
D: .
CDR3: CASSEGVRGAGYTF
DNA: TGTGCCAGCAGTGAAGGTGTAAGGGGGGCTGGCTACACCTTC

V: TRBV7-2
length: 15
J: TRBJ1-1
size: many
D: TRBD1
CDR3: CASSLATGGNTEAFF
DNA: TGTGCCAGCAGCTTGGCGACAGGGGGCAACACTGAAGCTTTCTTT

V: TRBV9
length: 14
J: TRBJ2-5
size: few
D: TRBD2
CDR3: CASSASGGTETQYF
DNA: TGTGCCAGCAGCGCCTCGGGGGGGACAGAGACCCAGTACTTC

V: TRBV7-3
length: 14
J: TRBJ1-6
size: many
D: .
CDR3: CASSLTGGETPLHF
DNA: TGTGCCAGCAGCTTAACAGGAGGCGAGACACCCCTCCACTTT

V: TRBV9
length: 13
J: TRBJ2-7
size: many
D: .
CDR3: CASSEYEAAEQYF
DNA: TGTGCCAGCAGCGAATATGAGGCGGCAGAGCAGTACTTC

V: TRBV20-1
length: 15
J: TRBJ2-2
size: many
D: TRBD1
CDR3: CSASPTGGITGELFF
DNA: TGCAGTGCTAGCCCGACAGGGGGTATAACCGGGGAGCTGTTTTTT

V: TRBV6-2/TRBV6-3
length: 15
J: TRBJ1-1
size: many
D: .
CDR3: CASSSPGGGQTEAFF
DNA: TGTGCCAGCAGTTCGCCCGGGGGGGGGCAGACTGAAGCTTTCTTT

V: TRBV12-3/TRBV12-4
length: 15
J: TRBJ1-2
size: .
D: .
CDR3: CASSLPEGDDYGYTF
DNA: TGTGCCAGCAGTCTCCCGGAGGGAGACGACTATGGCTACACCTTC

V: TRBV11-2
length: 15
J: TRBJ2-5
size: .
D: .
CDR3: CASTIPSRAGETQYF
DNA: TGTGCCAGCACCATCCCGTCGAGGGCGGGAGAGACCCAGTACTTC